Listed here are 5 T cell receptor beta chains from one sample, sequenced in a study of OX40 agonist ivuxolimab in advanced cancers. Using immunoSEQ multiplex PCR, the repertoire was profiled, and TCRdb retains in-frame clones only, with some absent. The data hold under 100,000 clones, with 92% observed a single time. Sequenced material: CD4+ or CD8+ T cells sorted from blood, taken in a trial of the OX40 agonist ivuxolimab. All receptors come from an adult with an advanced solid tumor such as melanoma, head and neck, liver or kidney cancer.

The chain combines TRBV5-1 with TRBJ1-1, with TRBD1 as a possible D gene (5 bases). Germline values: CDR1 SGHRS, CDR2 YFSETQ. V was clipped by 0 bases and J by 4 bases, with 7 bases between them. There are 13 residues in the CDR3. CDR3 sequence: CASSLEGSTEAFF. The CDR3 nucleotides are TGCGCCAGCAGCTTGGAGGGGAGCACTGAAGCTTTCTTT.

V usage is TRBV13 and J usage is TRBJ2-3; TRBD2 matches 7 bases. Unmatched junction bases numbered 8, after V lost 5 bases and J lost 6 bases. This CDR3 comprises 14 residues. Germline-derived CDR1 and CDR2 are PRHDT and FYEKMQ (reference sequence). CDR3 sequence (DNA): TGTGCCAGCAGCCCAAACCTAGCGGCGGATACGCAGTATTTT. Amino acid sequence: CASSPNLAADTQYF.

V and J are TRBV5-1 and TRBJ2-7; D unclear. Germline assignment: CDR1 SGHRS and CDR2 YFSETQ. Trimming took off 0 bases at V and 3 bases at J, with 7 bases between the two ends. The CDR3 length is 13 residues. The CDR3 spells CASSLAAHYEQYF. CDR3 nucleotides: TGCGCCAGCAGCTTGGCAGCCCACTACGAGCAGTACTTC.

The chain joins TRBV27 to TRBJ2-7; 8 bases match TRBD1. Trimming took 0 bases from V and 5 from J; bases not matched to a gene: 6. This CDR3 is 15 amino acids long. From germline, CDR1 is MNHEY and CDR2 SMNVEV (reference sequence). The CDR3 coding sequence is TGTGCCAGCAGTTTATCGCCAGGGGGCATCAACGAGCAGTACTTC. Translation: CASSLSPGGINEQYF.

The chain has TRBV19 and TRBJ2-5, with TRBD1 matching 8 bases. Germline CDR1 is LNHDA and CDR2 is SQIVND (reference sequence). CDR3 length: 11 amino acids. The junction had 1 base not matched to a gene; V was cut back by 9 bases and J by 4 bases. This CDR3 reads CASGQGETQYF. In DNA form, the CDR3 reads TGTGCCAGCGGACAGGGAGAGACCCAGTACTTC.